The 9 T cell receptor beta chains presented below share a single source sample, sequenced in a study of identical twins. TCRdb independently ran MiXCR on the 5' RACE reads; one entry per CDR3 protein. Of 500,000 to 700,000 distinct CDR3 sequences listed, about 7.1% are singletons. This same sample was also taken into another study, of yellow fever vaccine responses in identical twins.

Sequencing was performed on PBMCs. All receptors derive from a woman aged 18-29 years in good health.

Ten or more counts support this clonotype. The J gene is TRBJ2-3, the V gene TRBV12-3 or TRBV12-4, with no clear D. The CDR3 has 13 residues. V was trimmed by 3 bases and J by 2 bases, leaving 6 bases between them. The CDR3 spells CASSFRNTDTQYF. For the CDR3, the DNA is TGTGCCAGCAGTTTTAGAAACACAGATACGCAGTATTTT.

This clonotype was detected many times. The rearrangement joins TRBV10-3 to TRBJ1-1; no definite D call. The CDR3 spans 12 residues. The germline gives CDR1 ENHRY, CDR2 SYGVKD. V lost 3 bases and J 5 bases, leaving 7 bases between the germline ends. The CDR3 nucleotides are TGTGCCATCAGTGATTCTCGAACTGAAGCTTTCTTT. Protein sequence: CAISDSRTEAFF.

This chain uses TRBV6-2 or TRBV6-3 with TRBJ2-7; the match to TRBD1 covers 7 bases. Germline lookup yields CDR1 MNHEY and CDR2 SVGEGT. V was clipped by 0 bases and J by 4 bases; unmatched bases: 3. The CDR3 extends over 14 amino acids. The CDR3 loop is CASSYSGQLYEQYV. The DNA of the CDR3 is TGTGCCAGCAGTTACTCGGGACAGCTATACGAGCAGTACGTC.

This clonotype was observed once. This rearrangement joins TRBV10-3 to TRBJ2-2; tentative D call: TRBD2 (6 bases). The CDR3 covers 16 residues. The V and J ends lost 6 bases and 1 base respectively, with 15 bases between them. CDR1 ENHRY and CDR2 SYGVKD come from the germline V gene. CDR3 coding DNA: TGTGCCATCAGACGGGGGATGGGGGAGAACACCGGGGAGCTGTTTTTT. This encodes CAIRRGMGENTGELFF.

This clonotype appeared many times. The chain is built from TRBV5-1 and TRBJ1-1, with D hard to call. The CDR3 length is 15 residues. The germline CDR1 and CDR2 sequences are SGHRS and YFSETQ. V was trimmed by 8 bases and J by 0 bases, leaving 17 bases between them. The CDR3 DNA sequence: TGCGCCAGTGCCCGGGTGACCCTGATGAACACTGAAGCTTTCTTT. This sequence encodes CASARVTLMNTEAFF.

This clonotype was seen repeatedly, ten times or more. This chain connects TRBV12-3 or TRBV12-4 to TRBJ2-3, with 8 bases aligning to TRBD1. The V gene end was trimmed by 6 bases and the J gene end by 5 bases; junction bases not matched to a gene: 10. The CDR3 runs to 15 residues. CDR3 sequence: CASSPRDRRGDTQYF. The DNA of the CDR3 is TGTGCCAGCAGCCCACGGGACAGGAGGGGAGATACGCAGTATTTT.

This chain uses TRBV28 with TRBJ1-2; D gene ambiguous. The V gene lost 3 bases and the J gene lost 2 bases, with 7 bases spanning the gap. The germline CDR1 and CDR2 sequences are MDHEN and SYDVKM. The length of the CDR3 is 13 residues. CDR3 DNA: TGTGCCAGCAGTTTGCACAGAAACTATGGCTACACCTTC. It codes for CASSLHRNYGYTF.

This clonotype was counted at least ten times. The J gene is TRBJ2-1, the V gene TRBV5-1; 14 nucleotides align to TRBD2. Germline lookup yields CDR1 SGHRS and CDR2 YFSETQ. Trimming removed 4 bases from V and 5 bases from J; junction bases left unmatched: 14. The length of the CDR3 is 19 residues. CDR3 sequence reads: CASSPGGLAGEERHNEQFF. As DNA, the CDR3 is TGCGCCAGCAGCCCTGGGGGACTAGCGGGAGAGGAACGACACAATGAGCAGTTCTTC.

The sample holds many counts of this clonotype. The rearrangement joins TRBV12-3 or TRBV12-4 to TRBJ2-5; no reliable D call. The germline V and J ends were trimmed by 3 bases and 4 bases, with 6 bases remaining between them. The CDR3 contains 12 residues. CDR3 amino acids: CASSLRAETQYF. DNA for the CDR3: TGTGCCAGCAGTTTGAGAGCAGAGACCCAGTACTTC.